This TCR beta chain was captured in a study of cytomegalovirus exposure and HLA in healthy donors. Study outcomes and limitations: In vitro confirmation showed a few CMV-associated chains to be CMV antigen specific. Subsequent analysis revealed that first-cohort TCR clusters tended to co-occur in the 90 to 150 validation repertoires. Most TCRs appeared rarely, but some public TCRs recurred in many donors.

On this clone: The antigen is undetermined.

Produced via immunoSEQ multiplex PCR; TCRdb's table is partial and in-frame only. Among under 140,000 clones listed, roughly 89% were seen once. The donors were members of the approximately 120-subject validation cohort (separate from the approximately 670-subject first cohort). From germline, CDR1 is GTSNPN and CDR2 SVGIG (reference sequence). Trimming took 2 bases from V and 2 from J, leaving 6 bases between them. The CDR3 runs 12 residues. The clonotype comes from a woman aged 18 to 35 in good health and CMV-seronegative. The gene calls are TRBV30 and TRBJ2-5, with D possibly being TRBD1 (6 bases). Source material: PBMCs. The CDR3 DNA reads as TGTGCCTGGAGTACAGGGCAAGAGACCCAGTACTTC. Its protein is CAWSTGQETQYF.